This T cell receptor (beta chain) was profiled in a study of blood T cell repertoires in COVID-19. Study at large: Both acute and convalescent COVID-19 samples were obtained from the United States, Italy and Spain. T cells, B-cell-depleted T cells, or PBMCs provided the cDNA or gDNA that served as material.

With 2 bases clipped from V and 5 bases from J, the junction kept 5 bases outside the gene matches. Germline V gene data show CDR1 as SNHLY and CDR2 as FYNNEI. CDR3 length: 15 amino acids. In the original workflow: Amplification of reference gene primers was used by the study to estimate nucleated cell counts. Sequenced by immunoSEQ multiplex PCR; TCRdb stores in-frame clones only, minus some. The V and J calls and clone size were taken over from that table, and D and trimming were inferred from the DNA. This table has about 47,000 clones, around 84% appearing once. This chain joins TRBV2 and TRBJ2-1, with TRBD2 matching 8 bases. This receptor was identified in a man aged 50-59 years with acute or convalescent COVID-19. Sequenced input: peripheral blood. The DNA of the CDR3 is TGTGCCAGCAGTGAAACACTAGCGGAACACAATGAGCAGTTCTTC. Its translation: CASSETLAEHNEQFF.